The 23 T cell receptor beta chains presented below share a single source sample, sequenced in a study of T-cell reconstitution after alpha-beta-depleted transplantation in children. For TCRbeta, the library was prepared with unique molecular identifiers. Each CDR3 protein gets one entry after TCRdb re-called the PCR reads with MiXCR. The profile shows a few hundred thousand distinct CDR3 sequences, around 27% of them singletons. The input for sequencing was PBMCs, taken before TCRalphabeta/CD19-depleted stem cell transplant. These receptor sequences come from a boy in the first two years of life with Wiskott-Aldrich syndrome, due to receive a stem cell transplant.

The chain uses TRBV5-1 and TRBJ1-1; D remains unclear. V was cut by 0 bases and J by 0 bases, with 12 bases left in between. The germline gives CDR1 SGHRS, CDR2 YFSETQ. This CDR3 comprises 16 residues. The CDR3 here is CASSLVPGNMNTEAFF. In DNA, the CDR3 is TGCGCCAGCAGCTTGGTACCAGGAAACATGAACACTGAAGCTTTCTTT. The whole variable domain, remainder taken from reference TRBV5-1 and TRBJ1-1, is KAGVTQTPRYLIKTRGQQVTLSCSPISGHRSVSWYQQTPGQGLQFLFEYFSETQRNKGNFPGRFSGRQFSNSRSEMNVSTLELGDSALYLCASSLVPGNMNTEAFFGQGTRLTVV.

This clonotype was counted a few times. The gene calls are TRBV7-9 and TRBJ2-7; tentative D call: TRBD1 (5 bases). V dropped 1 base and J dropped 3 bases, with 19 bases sitting between them. This CDR3 has 17 amino acids. Germline CDR1 is SEHNR and CDR2 is FQNEAQ (reference sequence). This CDR3 is CASSLVVSPRQIYEQYF. As DNA, the CDR3 is TGTGCCAGCAGCTTAGTGGTCTCTCCCCGACAGATCTACGAGCAGTACTTC.

This chain joins TRBV5-1 and TRBJ2-7, with D unclear. The CDR3 length is 14 residues. The V end was cut by 3 bases, the J end by 0 bases, with 10 bases between. Germline V gene data show CDR1 as SGHRS and CDR2 as YFSETQ. CDR3 loop: CASSWAQSSYEQYF. The CDR3 DNA follows: TGCGCCAGCAGCTGGGCCCAAAGCTCCTACGAGCAGTACTTC.

This clonotype was picked up one time. The germline gene is not matched at one end of the junction; a read error may be the cause. The genes are TRBV20-1 and TRBJ2-6; D is perhaps TRBD1 or TRBD2 (6 bases each). Per the germline V gene, CDR1 is DFQATT and CDR2 is SNEGSKA (reference sequence). This CDR3 contains 17 residues. CDR3 sequence reads: CSTSGQSKSSGANVLTF. The CDR3 DNA sequence: TGTTCGACTAGTGGACAGTCCAAGAGCTCTGGGGCCAACGTCCTGACTTTC.

This clonotype was counted a few times. The CDR3 bases are TGCAGTGCCAAGAGCTGGGGCGCGGGCGGCTACACCTTC. Its protein is CSAKSWGAGGYTF. V gene TRBV20-1 combines with J gene TRBJ1-2; tentatively, D is TRBD1 (5 bases). Looked up from germline, CDR1 is DFQATT and CDR2 is SNEGSKA (reference sequence). This CDR3 contains 13 residues. The germline V and J ends were trimmed by 6 bases and 8 bases, with 19 bases remaining between them.

This clonotype was seen only a few times. This chain connects TRBV6-5 to TRBJ2-3; 13 positions match TRBD2. With V trimmed by 2 bases and J by 4 bases, 3 bases remained unmatched. The germline V gene has CDR1 MNHEY and CDR2 SVGAGI. This CDR3 comprises 16 residues. For the CDR3, the DNA is TGTGCCAGCAGTTACCGGACTAGCGGGAGCCCAGATACGCAGTATTTT. It is translated as CASSYRTSGSPDTQYF.

The chain links TRBV4-1 to TRBJ1-1; D remains ambiguous. CDR3 size: 14 residues. Deletions cut 0 bases from V and 7 bases from J, with 12 bases between. From germline, CDR1 is MGHRA and CDR2 YSYEKL. CDR3 nucleotides: TGCGCCAGCAGCCAAGATCGGGTCAGGAATGAAGCTTTCTTT. Amino acid sequence: CASSQDRVRNEAFF.

This clonotype was observed once. This chain connects TRBV20-1 to TRBJ2-3, with D uncertain. Trimming shortened V by 4 bases and J by 14 bases, and 19 bases separated the two germline ends. CDR1 is DFQATT and CDR2 is SNEGSKA in the germline V gene (reference sequence). The CDR3 is made up of 12 amino acids. The chain's CDR3 is CSAIPPSTLGYF. In DNA form, the CDR3 reads TGCAGTGCTATCCCCCCCTCAACCCTAGGGTATTTT.

The chain is built from TRBV20-1 and TRBJ1-5; D perhaps matches TRBD1 (6 bases). The germline V gene encodes CDR1 DFQATT and CDR2 SNEGSKA (reference sequence). CDR3 length: 14 amino acids. The V end was cut by 6 bases, the J end by 0 bases, with 12 bases between. This CDR3 reads CSAGRTDSNQPQHF. The CDR3 bases are TGCAGTGCGGGACGGACAGATAGCAATCAGCCCCAGCATTTT.

The rearrangement joins TRBV18 to TRBJ2-7, with D perhaps TRBD2 (5 bases). Germline CDR1 is KGHSH and CDR2 is LQKENI. The V and J ends lost 2 bases and 4 bases respectively, with 9 bases between them. The CDR3 runs to 13 residues. The DNA for the CDR3 is TGTGCCAGCTCACCAGAGGGAATTTACGAGCAGTACTTC. Its translation: CASSPEGIYEQYF.

This clonotype was found a few times. This rearrangement joins TRBV20-1 to TRBJ2-5; the D is unclear. The germline V and J ends were trimmed by 2 bases and 5 bases, with 9 bases remaining between them. This CDR3 is built from 12 residues. Germline CDR1 and CDR2: DFQATT and SNEGSKA (reference sequence). The CDR3 DNA reads as TGCAGTGCTAGATCCGAGGCGGAGACCCAGTACTTC. Its translation: CSARSEAETQYF.

The J gene is TRBJ2-5, the V gene TRBV21-1; the tabulated D call, TRBD1, remains unverified against the DNA. TRBV21-1 is given as a pseudogene. The CDR3 runs 18 residues. DNA of the CDR3: TGTGCCAGCAGCAAAGAGTCGGCATCGGACCCCCGTGAGGCGGCCCAGTACTTC. This sequence encodes CASSKESASDPREAAQYF.

V is TRBV5-1 and J is TRBJ2-1; 11 bases are shared with TRBD2. The CDR3 length is 19 residues. V was pared by 0 bases and J by 1 base, with 9 bases of the junction left unmatched. Germline V gene lookup returns CDR1 SGHRS and CDR2 YFSETQ. In nucleotides, the CDR3 is TGCGCCAGCAGCTTGGGGCTAGCGGGAGGTATGGAGTCCTACAATGAGCAGTTCTTC. Its protein product is CASSLGLAGGMESYNEQFF.

A few counts support this clonotype. V and J are TRBV12-3 or TRBV12-4 and TRBJ2-1, with D hard to call. CDR3 length: 11 amino acids. The V end lost 6 bases, the J end lost 9 bases, and 9 bases lay between the germline ends. CDR3 amino acids: CASRLSSEQFF. In DNA, the CDR3 is TGTGCCAGCAGACTTAGCAGTGAGCAGTTCTTC.

The CDR3 coding sequence is TGTGCCAGCAGCTTTGGGAAAGGCTCCTACGAGCAGTACTTC. Amino acid sequence: CASSFGKGSYEQYF. The rearrangement links TRBV7-9 to TRBJ2-7; no reliable D call. The ends were cut back, 3 bases at V and 0 bases at J, with 9 bases in the middle. The CDR3 is made up of 14 amino acids. CDR1 and CDR2 from the germline V gene are SEHNR and FQNEAQ (reference sequence).

This clonotype was detected only a few times. Sequence at one end of the junction differs from germline and may be a read error. V and J are TRBV5-1 and TRBJ1-5, with TRBD1 identical over 7 bases. This CDR3 spans 14 amino acids. Germline loops: CDR1 SGHRS, CDR2 YFSETQ. For the CDR3, the DNA is TGTGCCAGCAGTCTGGGGACAGGCAATCAGCCCCAGCATTTT. This gives the protein CASSLGTGNQPQHF.

This clonotype was found a few times. The V and J genes are TRBV7-7 and TRBJ2-3; TRBD2 aligns across 13 bases. Trimming cost V 2 bases and J 0 bases; bases outside gene matches: 11. This CDR3 region has 20 residues. Germline CDR1 and CDR2: SSHAT and FNYEAQ (reference sequence). The CDR3 spells CASSLSRGTSGTASTDTQYF. The CDR3 DNA follows: TGTGCCAGCAGCTTATCAAGAGGGACTAGCGGGACCGCGAGCACAGATACGCAGTATTTT.

The chain has TRBV3-1 and TRBJ1-3; D not certain. This CDR3 has 13 residues. V was trimmed by 1 base and J by 4 bases, leaving 5 bases between them. Germline V gene sequence: CDR1 LGHDT, CDR2 YNNKEL (reference sequence). CDR3 bases: TGTGCCAGCAGCCAAGTACCAGGAAACACCATATATTTT. Amino acid sequence: CASSQVPGNTIYF.

The chain has TRBV15 and TRBJ2-5; D remains unclear. V shed 0 bases and J shed 7 bases, with 12 bases lying between them. Germline V gene data show CDR1 as LNHNV and CDR2 as YYDKDF (reference sequence). The length of the CDR3 is 14 residues. DNA for the CDR3: TGTGCCACCAGCAGAGATCTGGGGTCCGTGACCCAGTACTTC. It specifies CATSRDLGSVTQYF.

This clonotype has just a few counts. This rearrangement joins TRBV15 to TRBJ2-1; D perhaps matches TRBD2 (6 bases). Trimming shortened V by 5 bases and J by 3 bases, and 14 bases separated the two germline ends. The CDR3 is made up of 15 amino acids. Germline assignment: CDR1 LNHNV and CDR2 YYDKDF (reference sequence). The CDR3 DNA reads as TGTGCCACCAGCCGCCGGGACTCCTACTACAATGAGCAGTTCTTC. Its translation: CATSRRDSYYNEQFF.

The chain joins TRBV14 to TRBJ2-3, with 10 bases lining up with TRBD2. Germline trimming cut 2 bases from V and 6 bases from J; bases unmatched to any gene: 5. The CDR3 contains 15 residues. CDR1 is SGHDN, CDR2 FVKESK, per germline. Here the CDR3 reads CASSQLAGARDTQYF. CDR3 DNA: TGTGCCAGCAGCCAACTAGCGGGAGCTAGGGATACGCAGTATTTT.

The CDR3 DNA sequence: TGTGCCACCAGTGATTGGTCGGGGAACACTGAAGCTTTCTTT. This encodes CATSDWSGNTEAFF. V is TRBV24-1 and J is TRBJ1-1; D gene ambiguous. Germline CDR1 is KGHDR and CDR2 is SFDVKD. Trimming removed 2 bases at V and 1 base at J, with 7 bases between. The CDR3 has 14 residues.

This clonotype turned up a few times. The gene calls are TRBV12-3 or TRBV12-4 and TRBJ2-3; 9 bases align to TRBD1. J was trimmed by 6 bases and V by 5 bases; bases with no gene match: 6. CDR3 length: 14 amino acids. The CDR3 bases are TGTGCCAGCAGTCCCTGGACAGGGGTGGATACGCAGTATTTT. Translation: CASSPWTGVDTQYF.